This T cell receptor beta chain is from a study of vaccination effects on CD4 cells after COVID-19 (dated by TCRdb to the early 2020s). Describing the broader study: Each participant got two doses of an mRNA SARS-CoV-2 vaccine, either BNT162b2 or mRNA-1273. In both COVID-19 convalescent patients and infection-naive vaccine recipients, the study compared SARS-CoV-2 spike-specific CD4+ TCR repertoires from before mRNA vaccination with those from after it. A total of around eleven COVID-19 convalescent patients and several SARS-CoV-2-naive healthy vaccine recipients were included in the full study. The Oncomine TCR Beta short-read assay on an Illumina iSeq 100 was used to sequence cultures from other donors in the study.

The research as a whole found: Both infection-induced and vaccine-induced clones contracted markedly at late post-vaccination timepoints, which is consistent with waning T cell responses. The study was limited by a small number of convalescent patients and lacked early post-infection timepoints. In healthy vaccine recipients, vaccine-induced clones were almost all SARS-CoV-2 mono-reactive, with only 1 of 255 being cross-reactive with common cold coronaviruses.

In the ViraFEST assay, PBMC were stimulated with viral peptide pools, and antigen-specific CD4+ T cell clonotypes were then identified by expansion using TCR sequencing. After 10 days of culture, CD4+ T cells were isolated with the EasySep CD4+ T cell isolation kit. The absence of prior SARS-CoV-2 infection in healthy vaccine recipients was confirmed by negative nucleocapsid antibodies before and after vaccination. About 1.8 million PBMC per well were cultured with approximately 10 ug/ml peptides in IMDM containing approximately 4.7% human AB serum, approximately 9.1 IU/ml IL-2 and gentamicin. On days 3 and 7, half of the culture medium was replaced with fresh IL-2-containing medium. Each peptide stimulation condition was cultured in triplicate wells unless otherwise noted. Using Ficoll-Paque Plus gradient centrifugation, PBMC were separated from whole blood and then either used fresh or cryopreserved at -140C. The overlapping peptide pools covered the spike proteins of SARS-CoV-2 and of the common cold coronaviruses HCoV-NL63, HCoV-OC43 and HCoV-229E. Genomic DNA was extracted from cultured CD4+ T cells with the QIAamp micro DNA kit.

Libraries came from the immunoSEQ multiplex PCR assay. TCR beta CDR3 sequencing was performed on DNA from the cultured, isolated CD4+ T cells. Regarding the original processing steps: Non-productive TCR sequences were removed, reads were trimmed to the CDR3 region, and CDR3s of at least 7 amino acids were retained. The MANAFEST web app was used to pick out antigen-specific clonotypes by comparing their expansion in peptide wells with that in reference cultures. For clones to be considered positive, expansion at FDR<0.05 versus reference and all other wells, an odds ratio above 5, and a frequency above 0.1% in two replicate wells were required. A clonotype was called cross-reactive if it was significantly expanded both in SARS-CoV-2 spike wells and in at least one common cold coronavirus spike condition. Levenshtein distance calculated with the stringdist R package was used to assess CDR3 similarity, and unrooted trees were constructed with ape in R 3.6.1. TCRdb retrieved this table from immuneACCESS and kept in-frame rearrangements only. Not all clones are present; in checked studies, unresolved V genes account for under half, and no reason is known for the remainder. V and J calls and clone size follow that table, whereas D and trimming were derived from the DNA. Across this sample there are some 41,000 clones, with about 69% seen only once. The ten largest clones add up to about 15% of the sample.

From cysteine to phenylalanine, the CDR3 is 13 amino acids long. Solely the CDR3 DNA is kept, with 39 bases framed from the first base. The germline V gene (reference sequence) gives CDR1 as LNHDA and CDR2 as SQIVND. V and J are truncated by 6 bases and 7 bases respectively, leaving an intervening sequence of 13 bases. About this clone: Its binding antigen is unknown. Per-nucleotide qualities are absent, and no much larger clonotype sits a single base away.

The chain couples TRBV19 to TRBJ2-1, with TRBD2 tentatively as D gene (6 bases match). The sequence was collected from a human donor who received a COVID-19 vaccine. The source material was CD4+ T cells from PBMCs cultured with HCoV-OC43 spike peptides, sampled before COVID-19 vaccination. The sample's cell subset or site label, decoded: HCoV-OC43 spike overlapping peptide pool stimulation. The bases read TGTGCCAGTAGGAACGGGAGAGGTAATGAGCAGTTCTTC. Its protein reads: CASRNGRGNEQFF.